These 5 T cell receptor beta chains originate from one sample sequenced in a study of T cell changes during pregnancy in multiple sclerosis. Repertoires were generated with immunoSEQ multiplex PCR, while TCRdb's copy carries only in-frame clones and drops some. This table has approximately 100,000 clones, 75% to 95% appearing once. The sample in question was peripheral blood, obtained in the second trimester of pregnancy. The receptors stem from a female donor with multiple sclerosis, enrolled in a pregnancy study.

The V gene is TRBV5-1, the J gene TRBJ2-1, with 10 bases matching TRBD2. V lost 4 bases to trimming and J lost 4 bases; unmatched junction nucleotides: 8. CDR1 and CDR2 (germline): SGHRS, YFSETQ. The CDR3 has 16 amino acids. The CDR3 region has the DNA TGCGCCAGCAGCCCACAAACTAGCGGGAAATACAATGAGCAGTTCTTC. Encoded protein: CASSPQTSGKYNEQFF.

The chain uses TRBV30 and TRBJ2-1; D is uncertain. From germline, CDR1 is GTSNPN and CDR2 SVGIG (reference sequence). V gave up 3 bases and J gave up 8 bases, with 8 bases separating them. The CDR3 contains 11 residues. The CDR3 reads CAWRRFDEQFF. For the CDR3, the DNA is TGTGCCTGGAGGAGGTTTGATGAGCAGTTCTTC.

The chain links TRBV11-2 to TRBJ1-1; D gene ambiguous. The V and J ends lost 2 bases and 6 bases respectively, with 7 bases between them. The CDR3 is 12 residues long. Germline V gives CDR1 SGHAT, CDR2 FQNNGV. CDR3 coding DNA: TGTGCCAGCAGCTTAAGGAGCCCTGAAGCTTTCTTT. Protein product: CASSLRSPEAFF.

The chain has TRBV7-8 and TRBJ2-2; D is perhaps TRBD1 (5 bases). Germline V gives CDR1 SGHVS, CDR2 FQNEAQ. Trimming left V 4 bases short and J 0 bases short, with 9 bases between. The CDR3 sequence is 15 residues long. The CDR3 DNA reads TGTGCCAGCAGCTATCAGGGCACGAACACCGGGGAGCTGTTTTTT. Its translation is CASSYQGTNTGELFF.

The V and J genes are TRBV2 and TRBJ2-7; unclear D gene. The CDR3 has 13 residues. Trimming left V 7 bases short and J 2 bases short, with 12 bases between. Germline V CDR1 and CDR2: SNHLY, FYNNEI. CDR3 coding DNA: TGTGCCAGCAACGGAGCACCCGCCTACGAGCAGTACTTC. Residues: CASNGAPAYEQYF.